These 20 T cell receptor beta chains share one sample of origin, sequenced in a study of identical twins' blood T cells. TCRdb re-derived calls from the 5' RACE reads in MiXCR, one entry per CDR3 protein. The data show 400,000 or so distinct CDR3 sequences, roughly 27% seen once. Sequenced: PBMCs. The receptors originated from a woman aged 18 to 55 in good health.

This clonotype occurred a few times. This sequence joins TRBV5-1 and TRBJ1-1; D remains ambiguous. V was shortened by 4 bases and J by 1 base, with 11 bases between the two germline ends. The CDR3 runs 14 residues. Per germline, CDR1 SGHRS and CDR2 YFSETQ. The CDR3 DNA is TGCGCCAGCAGCCCCGGGATTCCGAACACTGAAGCTTTCTTT. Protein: CASSPGIPNTEAFF.

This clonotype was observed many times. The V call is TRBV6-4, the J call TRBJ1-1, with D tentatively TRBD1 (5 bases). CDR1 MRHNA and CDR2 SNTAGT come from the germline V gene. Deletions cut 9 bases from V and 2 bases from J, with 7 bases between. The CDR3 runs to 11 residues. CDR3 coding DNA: TGTGCCAGGGGGGGAAACACTGAAGCTTTCTTT. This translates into CARGGNTEAFF.

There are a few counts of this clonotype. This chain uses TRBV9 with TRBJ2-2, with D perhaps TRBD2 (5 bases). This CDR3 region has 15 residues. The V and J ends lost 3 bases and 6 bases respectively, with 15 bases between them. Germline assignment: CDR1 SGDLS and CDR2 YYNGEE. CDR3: CASSGPTRFAGELFF. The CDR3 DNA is TGTGCCAGCAGCGGACCTACTAGGTTTGCCGGGGAGCTGTTTTTT.

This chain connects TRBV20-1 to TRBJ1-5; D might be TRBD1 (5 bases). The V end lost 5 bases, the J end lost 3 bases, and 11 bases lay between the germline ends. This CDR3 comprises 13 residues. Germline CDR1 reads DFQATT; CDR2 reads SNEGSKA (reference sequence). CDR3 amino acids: CSALAQDNQPQHF. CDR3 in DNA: TGCAGTGCTCTAGCACAGGACAATCAGCCCCAGCATTTT.

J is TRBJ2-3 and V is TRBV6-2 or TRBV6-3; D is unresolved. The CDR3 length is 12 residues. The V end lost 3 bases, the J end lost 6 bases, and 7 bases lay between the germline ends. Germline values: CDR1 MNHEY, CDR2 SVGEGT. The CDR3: CASSYGRDTQYF. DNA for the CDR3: TGTGCCAGCAGTTATGGACGGGATACGCAGTATTTT.

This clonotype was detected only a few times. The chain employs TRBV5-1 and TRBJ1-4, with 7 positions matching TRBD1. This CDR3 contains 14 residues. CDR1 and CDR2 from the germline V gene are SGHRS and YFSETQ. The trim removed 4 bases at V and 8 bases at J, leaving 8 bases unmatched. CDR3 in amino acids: CASSEGTVTEKLFF. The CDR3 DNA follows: TGCGCCAGCAGCGAAGGGACAGTTACCGAAAAACTGTTTTTT.

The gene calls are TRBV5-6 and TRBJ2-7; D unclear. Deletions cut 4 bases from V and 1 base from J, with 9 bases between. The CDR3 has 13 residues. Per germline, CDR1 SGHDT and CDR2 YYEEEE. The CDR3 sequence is CASSLPESYEQYF. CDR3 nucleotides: TGTGCCAGCAGCCTCCCAGAGTCCTACGAGCAGTACTTC. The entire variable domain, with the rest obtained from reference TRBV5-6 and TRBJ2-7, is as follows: DAGVTQSPTHLIKTRGQQVTLRCSPKSGHDTVSWYQQALGQGPQFIFQYYEEEERQRGNFPDRFSGHQFPNYSSELNVNALLLGDSALYLCASSLPESYEQYFGPGTRLTVT.

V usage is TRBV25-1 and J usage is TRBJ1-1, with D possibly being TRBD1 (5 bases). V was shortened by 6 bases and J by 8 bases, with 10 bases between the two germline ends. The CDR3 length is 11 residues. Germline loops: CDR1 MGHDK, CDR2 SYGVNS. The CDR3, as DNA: TGTGCCAGCAGGACCTGGGGGGAAGCTTTCTTT. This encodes CASRTWGEAFF.

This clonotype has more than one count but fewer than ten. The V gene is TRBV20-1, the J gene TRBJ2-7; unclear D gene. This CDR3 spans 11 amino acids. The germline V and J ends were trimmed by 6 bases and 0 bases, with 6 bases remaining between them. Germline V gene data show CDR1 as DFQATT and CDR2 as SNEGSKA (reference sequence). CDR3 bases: TGCAGTGCGGGTAGCTCCTACGAGCAGTACTTC. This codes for CSAGSSYEQYF.

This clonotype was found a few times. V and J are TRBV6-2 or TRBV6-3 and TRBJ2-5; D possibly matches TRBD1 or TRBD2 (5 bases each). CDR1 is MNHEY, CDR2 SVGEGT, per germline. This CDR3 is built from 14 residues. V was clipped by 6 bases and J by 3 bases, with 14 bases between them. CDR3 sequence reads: CASRPPREKETQYF. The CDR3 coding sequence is TGTGCCAGCAGACCCCCCAGGGAGAAAGAGACCCAGTACTTC.

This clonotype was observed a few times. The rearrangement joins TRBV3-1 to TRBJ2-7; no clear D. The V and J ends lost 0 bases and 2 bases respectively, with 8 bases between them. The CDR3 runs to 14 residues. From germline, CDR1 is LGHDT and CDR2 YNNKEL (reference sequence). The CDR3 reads CASSQEGYPYEQYF. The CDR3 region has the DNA TGTGCCAGCAGCCAAGAGGGGTACCCCTACGAGCAGTACTTC.

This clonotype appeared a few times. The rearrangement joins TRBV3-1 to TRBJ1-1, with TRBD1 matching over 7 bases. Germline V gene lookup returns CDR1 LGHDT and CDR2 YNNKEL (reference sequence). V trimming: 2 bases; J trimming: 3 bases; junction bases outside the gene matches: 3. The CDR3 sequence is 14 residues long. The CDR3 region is CASSQRDSYTEAFF. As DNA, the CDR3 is TGTGCCAGCAGCCAAAGGGACAGTTACACTGAAGCTTTCTTT.

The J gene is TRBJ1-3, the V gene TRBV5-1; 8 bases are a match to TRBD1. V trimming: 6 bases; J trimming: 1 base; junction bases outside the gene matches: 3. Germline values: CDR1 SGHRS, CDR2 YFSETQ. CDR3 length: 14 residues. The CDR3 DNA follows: TGCGCCAGCATCACAGGGGGTTCTGGAAACACCATATATTTT. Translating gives CASITGGSGNTIYF.

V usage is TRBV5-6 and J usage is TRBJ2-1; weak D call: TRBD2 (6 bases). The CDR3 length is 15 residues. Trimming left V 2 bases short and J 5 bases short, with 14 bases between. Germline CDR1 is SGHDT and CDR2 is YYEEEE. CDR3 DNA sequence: TGTGCCAGCAGCTTTGAGCGGGCAAAAAACAATGAGCAGTTCTTC. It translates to CASSFERAKNNEQFF.

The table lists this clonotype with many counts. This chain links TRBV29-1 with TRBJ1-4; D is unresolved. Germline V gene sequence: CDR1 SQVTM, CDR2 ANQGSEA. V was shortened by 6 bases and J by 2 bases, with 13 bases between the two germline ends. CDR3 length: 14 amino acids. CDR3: CSVDVAGTNEKLFF. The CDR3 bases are TGCAGCGTAGACGTTGCCGGGACTAATGAAAAACTGTTTTTT.

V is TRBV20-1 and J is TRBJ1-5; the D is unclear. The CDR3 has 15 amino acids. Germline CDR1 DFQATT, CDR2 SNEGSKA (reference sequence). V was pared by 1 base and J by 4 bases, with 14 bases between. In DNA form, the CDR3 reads TGCAGTGCTAGAGGGTCCCTTCGCCCGAATCAGCCCCAGCATTTT. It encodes CSARGSLRPNQPQHF.

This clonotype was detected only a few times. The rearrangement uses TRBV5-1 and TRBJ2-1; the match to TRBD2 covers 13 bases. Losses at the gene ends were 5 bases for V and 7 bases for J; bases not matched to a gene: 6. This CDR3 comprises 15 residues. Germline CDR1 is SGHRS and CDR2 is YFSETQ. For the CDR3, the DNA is TGCGCCAGCAGGCCCGGGACTAGCGGGGTGAATGAGCAGTTCTTC. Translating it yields CASRPGTSGVNEQFF.

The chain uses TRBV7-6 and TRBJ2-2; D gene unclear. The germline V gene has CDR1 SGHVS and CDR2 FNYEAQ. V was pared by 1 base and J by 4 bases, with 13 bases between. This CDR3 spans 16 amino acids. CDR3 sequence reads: CASSLGFELLTGELFF. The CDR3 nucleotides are TGTGCCAGCAGCTTAGGGTTCGAGTTACTCACCGGGGAGCTGTTTTTT.

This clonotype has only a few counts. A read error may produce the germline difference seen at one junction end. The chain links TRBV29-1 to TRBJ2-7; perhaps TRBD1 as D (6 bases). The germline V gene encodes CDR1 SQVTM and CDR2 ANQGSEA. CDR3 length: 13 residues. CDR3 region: CSVGNNWGLEQYF. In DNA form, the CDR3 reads TGCAGCGTCGGAAACAACTGGGGGCTCGAGCAGTACTTT.

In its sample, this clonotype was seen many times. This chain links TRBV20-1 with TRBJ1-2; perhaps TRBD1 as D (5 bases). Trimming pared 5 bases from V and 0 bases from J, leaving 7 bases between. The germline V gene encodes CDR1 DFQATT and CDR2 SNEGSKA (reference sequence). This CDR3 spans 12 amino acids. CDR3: CSAQGSNYGYTF. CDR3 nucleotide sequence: TGCAGTGCTCAGGGTTCTAACTATGGCTACACCTTC.